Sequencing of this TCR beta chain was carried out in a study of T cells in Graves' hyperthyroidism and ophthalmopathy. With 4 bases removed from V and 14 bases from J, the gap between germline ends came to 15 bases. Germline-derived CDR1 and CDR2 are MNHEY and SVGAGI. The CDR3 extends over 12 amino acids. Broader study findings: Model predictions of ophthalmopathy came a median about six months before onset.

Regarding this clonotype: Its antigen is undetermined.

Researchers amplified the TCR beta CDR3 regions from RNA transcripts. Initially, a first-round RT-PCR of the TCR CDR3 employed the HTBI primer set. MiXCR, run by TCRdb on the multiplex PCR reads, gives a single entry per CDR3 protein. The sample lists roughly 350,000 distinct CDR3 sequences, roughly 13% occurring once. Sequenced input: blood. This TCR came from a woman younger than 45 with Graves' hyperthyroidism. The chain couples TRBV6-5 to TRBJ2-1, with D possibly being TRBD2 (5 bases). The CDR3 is CASSSSGMEEFF. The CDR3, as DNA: TGTGCCAGCAGTTCCTCGGGGATGGAAGAGTTCTTC.